This T cell receptor beta chain originates from a study of identical twins. Study-wide results and caveats: Sequences that were beta out-of-frame showed weaker excess twin sharing.

As regards this clonotype: As yet, its antigen is unknown. At one of its ends the junction is not consistent with the germline gene, which may arise from a read error.

A single record per CDR3 protein comes from TCRdb applying MiXCR to the 5' RACE reads. The sample includes about 890,000 distinct CDR3 sequences, 9% to 15% seen only once; the top ten take around 1.6%. Germline V gives CDR1 LGHNA, CDR2 YNFKEQ. There are 13 residues in the CDR3. This same sample was also taken into another study, of yellow fever vaccine responses in identical twins.

This clonotype was sampled from a young woman in good health. The chain combines TRBV4-2 with TRBJ2-5, with TRBD2 matching over 7 bases. What was sequenced was PBMCs. The CDR3: CTSTGRSQETQYF. CDR3 in DNA: TGTACCAGCACCGGGAGGTCGCAAGAGACCCAGTACTTC.